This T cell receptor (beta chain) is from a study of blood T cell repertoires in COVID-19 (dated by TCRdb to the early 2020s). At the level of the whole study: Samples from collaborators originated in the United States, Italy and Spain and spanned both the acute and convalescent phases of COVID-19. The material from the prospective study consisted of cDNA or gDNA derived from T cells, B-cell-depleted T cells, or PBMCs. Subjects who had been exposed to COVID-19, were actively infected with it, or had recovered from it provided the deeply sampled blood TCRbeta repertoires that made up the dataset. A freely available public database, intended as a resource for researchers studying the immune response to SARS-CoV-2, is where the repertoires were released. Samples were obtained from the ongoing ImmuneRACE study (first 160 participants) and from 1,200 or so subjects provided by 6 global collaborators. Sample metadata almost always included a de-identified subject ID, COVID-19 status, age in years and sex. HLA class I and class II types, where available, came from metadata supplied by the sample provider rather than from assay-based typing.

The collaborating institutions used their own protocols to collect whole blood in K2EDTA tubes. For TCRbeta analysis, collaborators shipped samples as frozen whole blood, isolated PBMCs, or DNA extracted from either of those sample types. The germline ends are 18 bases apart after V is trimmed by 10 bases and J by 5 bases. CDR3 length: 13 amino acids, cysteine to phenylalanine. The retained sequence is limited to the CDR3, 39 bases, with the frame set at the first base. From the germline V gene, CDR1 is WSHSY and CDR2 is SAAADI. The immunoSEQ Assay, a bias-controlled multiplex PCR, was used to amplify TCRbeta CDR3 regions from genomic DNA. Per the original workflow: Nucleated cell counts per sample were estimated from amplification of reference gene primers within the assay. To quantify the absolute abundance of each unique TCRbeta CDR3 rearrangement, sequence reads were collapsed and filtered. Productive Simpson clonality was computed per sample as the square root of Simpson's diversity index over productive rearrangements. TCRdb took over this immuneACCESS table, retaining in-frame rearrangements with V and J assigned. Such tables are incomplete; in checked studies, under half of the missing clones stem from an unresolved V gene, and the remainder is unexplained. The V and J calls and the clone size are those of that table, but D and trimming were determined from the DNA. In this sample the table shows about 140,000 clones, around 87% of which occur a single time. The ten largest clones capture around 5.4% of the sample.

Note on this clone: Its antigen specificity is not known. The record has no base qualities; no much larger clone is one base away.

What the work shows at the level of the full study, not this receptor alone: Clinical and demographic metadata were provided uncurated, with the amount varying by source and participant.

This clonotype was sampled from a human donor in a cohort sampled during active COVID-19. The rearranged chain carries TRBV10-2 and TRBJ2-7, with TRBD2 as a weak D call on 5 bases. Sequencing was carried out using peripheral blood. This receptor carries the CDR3 CATRKVTTDEQYF. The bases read TGCGCCACCCGAAAGGTGACTACTGACGAGCAGTACTTC.